One sample yielded the 5 T cell receptor beta chains listed below, sequenced in a study of T-cell memory formation after mild COVID-19. MiXCR was run by TCRdb on the 5' RACE reads, yielding one entry per CDR3 protein. The profile shows about 540,000 distinct CDR3 sequences, roughly 20% of them singletons. The sequenced material came from PBMCs or a T cell subset sorted from them (not recorded which). These receptors were collected from an adult woman who had mild COVID-19 (a few samples of this study predate the infection). Cell type and time point are not known.

This chain connects TRBV20-1 to TRBJ2-3; 8 bases agree with TRBD2. The CDR3 extends over 16 amino acids. Germline CDR1 is DFQATT and CDR2 is SNEGSKA (reference sequence). V lost 0 bases and J lost 4; bases outside the gene matches: 9. CDR3: CSARDLAGWPADTQYF. The CDR3 DNA is TGCAGTGCTAGAGATTTAGCGGGGTGGCCAGCAGATACGCAGTATTTT.

The CDR3 DNA is TGTGCCAGCAGTTTACAGGGGGCGGCCACTGAAGCTTTCTTT. This encodes CASSLQGAATEAFF. The chain employs TRBV12-3 or TRBV12-4 and TRBJ1-1, with 8 positions matching TRBD1. The CDR3 extends over 14 amino acids. Trimming took 2 bases from V and 4 from J; bases not matched to a gene: 3.

V is TRBV7-9 and J is TRBJ1-2, with no clear D. The CDR3 length is 15 residues. Trimming took 1 base from V and 6 from J, leaving 15 bases between them. Germline CDR1 and CDR2: SEHNR and FQNEAQ (reference sequence). The CDR3 reads CASSLEGPREDGYTF. The CDR3 nucleotides are TGTGCCAGCAGCTTAGAAGGGCCCCGGGAGGATGGCTACACCTTC.

This clonotype turned up a few times. CDR3 sequence reads: CSVVILGEQYF. CDR3 coding DNA: TGCAGCGTTGTGATACTTGGGGAGCAGTACTTC. The V and J genes are TRBV29-1 and TRBJ2-7; no reliable D call. Trimming took 4 bases from V and 7 from J, leaving 11 bases between them. Per germline, CDR1 SQVTM and CDR2 ANQGSEA. The CDR3 has 11 residues.

This rearrangement joins TRBV7-8 to TRBJ2-7, with D possibly TRBD1 on 6 matching bases. Trimming stripped 10 bases from V and 4 bases from J, with 23 bases between. This CDR3 has 15 amino acids. Germline CDR1 reads SGHVS; CDR2 reads FQNEAQ. CDR3 sequence: CATHRQANPLYEQYF. CDR3 DNA: TGTGCCACTCATAGACAGGCAAATCCCCTATACGAGCAGTACTTC.